The 13 T cell receptor beta chains reported below all come from one sample, sequenced in a study of T-cell memory formation after mild COVID-19. In TCRdb, the 5' RACE reads were re-called with MiXCR into one record per CDR3 protein. Of approximately 150,000 distinct CDR3 sequences in the sample, around 5.8% were seen once. Sequenced: PBMCs or a T cell subset sorted from them (not recorded which). These receptors originate from an adult woman who had mild COVID-19 (a few samples of this study predate the infection). Cell type and time point are not known.

This clonotype was observed many times. The chain joins TRBV27 to TRBJ1-6, with D possibly being TRBD1 (6 bases). This CDR3 has 13 amino acids. With 3 bases removed from V and 10 bases from J, the gap between germline ends came to 10 bases. CDR1 and CDR2 (germline): MNHEY, SMNVEV (reference sequence). The CDR3 nucleotides are TGTGCCAGCAGTTTCAGGGGTCTCTCACCCCTCCACTTT. It encodes CASSFRGLSPLHF.

This clonotype was seen ten or more times. This sequence joins TRBV7-9 and TRBJ1-2, with TRBD1 identical over 7 bases. V lost 1 base and J lost 4; bases outside the gene matches: 6. CDR3 length: 15 amino acids. Germline V gene data show CDR1 as SEHNR and CDR2 as FQNEAQ (reference sequence). The CDR3 DNA reads TGTGCCAGCAGCTTAGGACAGGGAAGCACCTATGGCTACACCTTC. This codes for CASSLGQGSTYGYTF.

This clonotype was detected ten times or more. This CDR3 reads CASSYSGTGNGYTF. In DNA form, the CDR3 reads TGTGCCAGCAGTTACTCTGGGACAGGGAATGGCTACACCTTC. The chain recombines TRBV6-5 with TRBJ1-2; 9 nucleotides match TRBD1. CDR3 length: 14 amino acids. Germline assignment: CDR1 MNHEY and CDR2 SVGAGI. V trimming: 0 bases; J trimming: 6 bases; junction bases outside the gene matches: 2.

This clonotype was counted ten times or more. The chain uses TRBV18 and TRBJ2-7; no firm D call. V dropped 5 bases and J dropped 2 bases, with 10 bases sitting between them. Germline CDR1 and CDR2: KGHSH and LQKENI. The CDR3 length is 13 residues. CDR3 DNA sequence: TGTGCCAGCTCAAGTGGGCTGGCCTACGAGCAGTACTTC. It yields the protein CASSSGLAYEQYF.

This clonotype was seen at least ten times. CDR3 DNA sequence: TGCAGCGTTGCTACGGGACCCTACGAGCAGTACTTC. Protein: CSVATGPYEQYF. The V gene is TRBV29-1, the J gene TRBJ2-7; D tentatively fits TRBD1 or TRBD2 (5 bases each). Germline V lookup: CDR1 SQVTM, CDR2 ANQGSEA. This CDR3 has 12 amino acids. V lost 4 bases and J 2 bases, leaving 9 bases between the germline ends.

This chain connects TRBV4-1 to TRBJ2-1; 16 nucleotides match TRBD2. CDR1 is MGHRA and CDR2 is YSYEKL in the germline V gene. The CDR3 has 19 amino acids. Germline trimming cut 3 bases from V and 4 bases from J; bases unmatched to any gene: 9. CDR3 nucleotide sequence: TGCGCCAGCAGCCATCCCCCTTCGGGACTAGCGGGAGGGTACAATGAGCAGTTCTTC. Protein: CASSHPPSGLAGGYNEQFF.

This clonotype has at least ten counts. This sequence joins TRBV7-2 and TRBJ1-1; no clear D. This CDR3 is 15 amino acids long. The germline V gene has CDR1 SGHTA and CDR2 FQGNSA. Between the trimmed V and J ends, which lost 2 bases and 0 bases, there was a span of 10 bases. The CDR3 reads CASSLWGSVNTEAFF. CDR3 DNA: TGTGCCAGCAGCTTATGGGGTAGCGTGAACACTGAAGCTTTCTTT.

This clonotype was seen a handful of times. The chain combines TRBV5-4 with TRBJ2-5; D may be TRBD1 (6 bases). The V gene's germline CDR1 is SGHNT and CDR2 YYREEE (reference sequence). Trimming stripped 5 bases from V and 1 base from J, with 12 bases between. The CDR3 is 14 amino acids. The CDR3 bases are TGTGCCAGCAGTTCACAGGGTCTCCAAGAGACCCAGTACTTC. Translated, it gives CASSSQGLQETQYF.

This clonotype came up a few times. This chain connects TRBV12-3 or TRBV12-4 to TRBJ1-6; 8 bases align to TRBD1. The CDR3 spans 14 residues. V was clipped by 6 bases and J by 9 bases; unmatched bases: 7. CDR3 sequence: CASSSRGRGSPLHF. Written as DNA, the CDR3 is TGTGCCAGCAGCTCCAGGGGGCGCGGTTCACCCCTCCACTTT.

The chain couples TRBV12-3 or TRBV12-4 to TRBJ2-7; 12 positions agree with TRBD2. This CDR3 is 15 amino acids long. Trimming removed 5 bases from V and 2 bases from J; junction bases left unmatched: 4. The CDR3 sequence: CASSPSGGAAYEQYF. The CDR3 region has the DNA TGTGCCAGCAGTCCTAGCGGGGGGGCCGCCTACGAGCAGTACTTC.

This clonotype has ten or more counts. The chain recombines TRBV4-2 with TRBJ1-4, with D possibly TRBD1 on 6 matching bases. The V end was cut by 1 base, the J end by 0 bases, with 9 bases between. This CDR3 is built from 16 residues. Germline CDR1 is LGHNA and CDR2 is YNFKEQ. The CDR3 is CASSQAQGATNEKLFF. The DNA of the CDR3 is TGTGCCAGCAGCCAAGCACAGGGTGCAACTAATGAAAAACTGTTTTTT.

The sample holds many counts of this clonotype. The rearrangement links TRBV6-5 to TRBJ2-7, with D tentatively TRBD1 (6 bases). Germline lookup yields CDR1 MNHEY and CDR2 SVGAGI. Trimming left V 6 bases short and J 2 bases short, with 11 bases between. The CDR3 runs to 13 residues. CDR3 region: CASSRAGAYEQYF. CDR3 nucleotides: TGTGCCAGCAGCCGGGCAGGGGCCTACGAGCAGTACTTC.

This clonotype has more than one count but fewer than ten. The chain links TRBV27 to TRBJ2-1, with D unclear. Trimming left V 6 bases short and J 6 bases short, with 18 bases between. This CDR3 spans 15 amino acids. Germline V CDR1 and CDR2: MNHEY, SMNVEV (reference sequence). CDR3 nucleotides: TGTGCCAGCAGGATTATGGTGCTCGGATTCAATGAGCAGTTCTTC. Its translation: CASRIMVLGFNEQFF.